This T cell receptor (beta chain) was sequenced for a study of cytomegalovirus exposure and HLA in healthy donors. Study as a whole: The platform used for the approximately 130 validation repertoires matched that of the roughly 670 first-cohort repertoires, a later analysis reported. Whole-study findings and limits: Among the CMV-associated chains, a few were confirmed in vitro as specific for CMV antigens.

About this clone itself: Its antigen is undetermined.

The table came from immunoSEQ multiplex PCR; TCRdb's copy has only in-frame clones and leaves some out. The sample has about 110,000 clones, roughly nine tenths seen once; the top ten hold about 2%. Germline-derived CDR1 and CDR2 are ENHRY and SYGVKD. The CDR3 is 15 residues long. Trimming took off 5 bases at V and 3 bases at J, with 13 bases between the two ends. This sequence originates from a woman aged 18-29 years in good health and CMV-seropositive. This chain links TRBV10-3 with TRBJ1-4; D gene uncertain. Sequenced material: PBMCs. DNA of the CDR3: TGTGCCATCAGTCCCCTGGGAGTATCTAATGAAAAACTGTTTTTT. Translating gives CAISPLGVSNEKLFF.